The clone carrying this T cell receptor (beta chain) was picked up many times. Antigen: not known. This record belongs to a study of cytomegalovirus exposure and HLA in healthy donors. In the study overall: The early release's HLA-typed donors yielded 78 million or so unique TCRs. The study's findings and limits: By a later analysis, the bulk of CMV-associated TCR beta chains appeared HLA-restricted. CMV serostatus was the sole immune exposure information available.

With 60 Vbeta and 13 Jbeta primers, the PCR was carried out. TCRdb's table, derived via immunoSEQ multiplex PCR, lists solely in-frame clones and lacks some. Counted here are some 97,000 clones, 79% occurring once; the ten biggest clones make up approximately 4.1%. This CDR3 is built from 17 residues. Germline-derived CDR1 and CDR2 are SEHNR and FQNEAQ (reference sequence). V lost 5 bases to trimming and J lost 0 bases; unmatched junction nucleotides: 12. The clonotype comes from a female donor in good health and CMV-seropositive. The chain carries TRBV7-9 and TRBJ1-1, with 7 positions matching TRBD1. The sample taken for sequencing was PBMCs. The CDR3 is CASSPLWTGLMNTEAFF. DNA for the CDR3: TGTGCCAGCAGCCCACTTTGGACAGGATTAATGAACACTGAAGCTTTCTTT.